One sample yielded the 13 T cell receptor beta chains listed below, sequenced in a study of blood T cell repertoires in COVID-19. Libraries were prepared by immunoSEQ multiplex PCR; TCRdb keeps only in-frame clonotypes and omits some of them. Among 15,000 to 20,000 clones listed, 90% to 95% were seen once. Sequences were obtained from peripheral blood. Source of these receptors: a human donor in a cohort sampled during active COVID-19.

The CDR3 DNA reads TGCGCCAGCAGTTCGGGACAGAGCTCCTACAATGAGCAGTTCTTC. This encodes CASSSGQSSYNEQFF. This chain connects TRBV4-3 to TRBJ2-1; 7 bases agree with TRBD1. This CDR3 is built from 15 residues. V gave up 6 bases and J gave up 0 bases; unmatched junction bases: 5. Germline V gene sequence: CDR1 LGHNA, CDR2 YSLEER.

This clone showed up just once. The chain is built from TRBV11-1 and TRBJ2-7; maybe TRBD2 (5 bases). The CDR3 is 14 amino acids. V dropped 3 bases and J dropped 0 bases, with 9 bases sitting between them. Germline CDR1 and CDR2: SGHAT and FQDESV (reference sequence). CDR3 loop: CASSFEGSSYEQYF. The CDR3, as DNA: TGTGCCAGCAGCTTTGAAGGGAGCTCCTACGAGCAGTACTTC. Full variable domain (missing parts from reference TRBV11-1 and TRBJ2-7): EAEVAQSPRYKITEKSQAVAFWCDPISGHATLYWYRQILGQGPELLVQFQDESVVDDSQLPKDRFSAERLKGVDSTLKIQPAELGDSAMYLCASSFEGSSYEQYFGPGTRLTVT.

The rearrangement uses TRBV20-1 and TRBJ2-7; 14 bases agree with TRBD2. CDR3 size: 14 residues. CDR1 is DFQATT and CDR2 is SNEGSKA in the germline V gene (reference sequence). V was clipped by 3 bases and J by 5 bases; unmatched bases: 3. CDR3 in DNA: TGCAGTGCTAGTTTGACTAGCGGGGGGGACGAGCAGTACTTC. It specifies CSASLTSGGDEQYF.

In its sample, this clone was seen once. This rearrangement joins TRBV11-3 to TRBJ2-5, with 10 bases identical to TRBD2. The V gene's germline CDR1 is SGHNT and CDR2 YENEEA. V lost 1 base, J lost 4 bases, and 12 bases stayed unmatched. The CDR3 sequence is 18 residues long. CDR3 loop: CASSLGRLAGGYGETQYF. Written as DNA, the CDR3 is TGTGCCAGCAGCTTAGGAAGGTTAGCGGGGGGATATGGAGAGACCCAGTACTTC. Full variable domain (outside the CDR3, taken from reference TRBV11-3 and TRBJ2-5): EAGVVQSPRYKIIEKKQPVAFWCNPISGHNTLYWYLQNLGQGPELLIRYENEEAVDDSQLPKDRFSAERLKGVDSTLKIQPAELGDSAVYLCASSLGRLAGGYGETQYFGPGTRLLVL.

The chain joins TRBV7-9 to TRBJ1-1; maybe TRBD1 (6 bases). Germline values: CDR1 SEHNR, CDR2 FQNEAQ (reference sequence). The CDR3 covers 14 residues. V lost 5 bases and J lost 3, with 13 bases in between. CDR3 sequence reads: CASSVGQSDTEAFF. CDR3 nucleotide sequence: TGTGCCAGCAGCGTTGGACAGTCTGACACTGAAGCTTTCTTT.

V and J are TRBV15 and TRBJ2-5, with a tentative D call TRBD1 (6 bases). Trimming shortened V by 0 bases and J by 1 base, and 12 bases separated the two germline ends. CDR1 is LNHNV and CDR2 is YYDKDF in the germline V gene (reference sequence). CDR3 length equals 16 residues. CDR3 amino acids: CATSRDDLGGQETQYF. CDR3 bases: TGTGCCACCAGCAGAGATGATCTAGGGGGCCAAGAGACCCAGTACTTC.

The chain combines TRBV5-1 with TRBJ2-2; D gene unclear. Trimming stripped 7 bases from V and 1 base from J, with 11 bases between. Germline V gene sequence: CDR1 SGHRS, CDR2 YFSETQ. The CDR3 length is 14 residues. The CDR3 sequence is CASAERLNTGELFF. The CDR3 nucleotides are TGCGCCAGCGCAGAGAGGTTGAACACCGGGGAGCTGTTTTTT. The complete variable domain, with remaining parts taken from reference TRBV5-1 and TRBJ2-2, reads KAGVTQTPRYLIKTRGQQVTLSCSPISGHRSVSWYQQTPGQGLQFLFEYFSETQRNKGNFPGRFSGRQFSNSRSEMNVSTLELGDSALYLCASAERLNTGELFFGEGSRLTVL.

The CDR3 DNA follows: TGTGCCAGCAGCAATTGGCGGGGGGAAGCTTTCTTT. This sequence encodes CASSNWRGEAFF. The chain carries TRBV21-1 and TRBJ1-1. TRBV21-1 is an annotated pseudogene. The CDR3 runs 12 residues.

The V gene is TRBV28, the J gene TRBJ1-4; 9 bases match TRBD1. Trimming removed 6 bases from V and 8 bases from J; junction bases left unmatched: 19. CDR1 and CDR2 (germline): MDHEN, SYDVKM. The CDR3 is made up of 18 amino acids. CDR3 sequence: CASSDAPRDRVYWEKLFF. CDR3 nucleotide sequence: TGTGCCAGCAGCGACGCACCCCGGGACAGGGTGTATTGGGAAAAACTGTTTTTT.

The chain recombines TRBV19 with TRBJ1-3; the D gene is possibly TRBD1 (5 bases). The CDR3 contains 16 residues. The germline CDR1 and CDR2 sequences are LNHDA and SQIVND (reference sequence). V lost 8 bases and J lost 5, with 22 bases in between. CDR3 protein: CASCPGLPRVRNTIYF. The CDR3 region has the DNA TGTGCCAGTTGCCCTGGTTTGCCCAGGGTAAGAAACACCATATATTTT.

The V and J genes are TRBV7-2 and TRBJ2-5; TRBD2 agrees at 9 bases. The CDR3 is 15 amino acids. With V trimmed by 1 base and J by 4 bases, 4 bases remained unmatched. CDR1 is SGHTA, CDR2 FQGNSA, per germline. CDR3 in amino acids: CASSLEPAGGETQYF. In DNA, the CDR3 is TGTGCCAGCAGCTTAGAACCAGCGGGGGGAGAGACCCAGTACTTC.

The chain recombines TRBV9 with TRBJ2-3; 14 nucleotides agree with TRBD2. V lost 2 bases to trimming and J lost 0 bases; unmatched junction nucleotides: 5. The CDR3 covers 18 residues. Germline CDR1 reads SGDLS; CDR2 reads YYNGEE. The CDR3 region is CASSVGTSGGISTDTQYF. The CDR3 coding sequence is TGTGCCAGCAGCGTCGGGACTAGCGGGGGAATTAGCACAGATACGCAGTATTTT.

The chain recombines TRBV2 with TRBJ1-1; D remains unclear. Germline CDR1 reads SNHLY; CDR2 reads FYNNEI. There are 13 residues in the CDR3. Trimming stripped 7 bases from V and 0 bases from J, with 9 bases between. This CDR3 reads CASKEQMNTEAFF. The CDR3 nucleotides read TGTGCCAGCAAGGAGCAGATGAACACTGAAGCTTTCTTT.